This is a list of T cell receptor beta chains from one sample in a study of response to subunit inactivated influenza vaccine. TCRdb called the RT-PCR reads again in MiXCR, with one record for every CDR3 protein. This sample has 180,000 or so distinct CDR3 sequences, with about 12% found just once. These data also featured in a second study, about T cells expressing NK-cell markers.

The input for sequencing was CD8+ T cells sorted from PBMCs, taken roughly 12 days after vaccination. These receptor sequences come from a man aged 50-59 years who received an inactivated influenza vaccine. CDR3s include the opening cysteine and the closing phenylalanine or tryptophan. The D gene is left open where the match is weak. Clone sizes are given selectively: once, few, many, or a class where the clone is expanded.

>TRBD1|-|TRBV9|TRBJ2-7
TGTGCCAGCAGCTCTGGACAGGGGGGAGAGCAGTACTTC
CASSSGQGGEQYF
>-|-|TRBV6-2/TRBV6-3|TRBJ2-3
TGTGCCAGCAGTTACTCGAACCTGGATACGCAGTATTTT
CASSYSNLDTQYF
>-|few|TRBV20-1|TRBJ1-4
TGCAGTGCTAGGGGTCAGGGACACGAAAAACTGTTTTTT
CSARGQGHEKLFF
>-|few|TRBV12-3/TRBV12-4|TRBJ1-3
TGTGCCAGCACCCCCTACGGGCCGAATGGAAACACCATATATTTT
CASTPYGPNGNTIYF
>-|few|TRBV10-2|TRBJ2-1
TGCGCCAGCAGTGTGGAGGGAGTTTATGGCGATGAGCAGTTCTTC
CASSVEGVYGDEQFF
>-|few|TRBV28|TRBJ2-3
TGTGCCAGCAGTCATAAACCAGATACGCAGTATTTT
CASSHKPDTQYF
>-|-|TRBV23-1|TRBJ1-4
TGCGCCAGCAGTCAATCGAGGGTGGCAGCAACTAATGAAAAACTGTTTTTT
CASSQSRVAATNEKLFF
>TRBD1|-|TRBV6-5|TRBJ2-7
TGTGCCAGCAGTTACTCGGGGGGACAGGGGGCATACGAGCAGTACTTC
CASSYSGGQGAYEQYF
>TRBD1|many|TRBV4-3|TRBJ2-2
TGCGCCAGCAGCCCAAGGGACAGGGGGGTGAACACCGGGGAGCTGTTTTTT
CASSPRDRGVNTGELFF
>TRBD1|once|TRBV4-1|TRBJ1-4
TGCGCCAGCAGCCATGGGACAGTTCACGCAACTAATGAAAAACTGTTTTTT
CASSHGTVHATNEKLFF
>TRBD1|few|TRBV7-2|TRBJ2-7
TGTGCCAGCAGCACCACAGGGGGCGCGGCCTACGAGCAGTACTTC
CASSTTGGAAYEQYF
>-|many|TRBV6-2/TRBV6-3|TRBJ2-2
TGTGCCAGCAGTTGGGACACCGGGGAGCTGTTTTTT
CASSWDTGELFF
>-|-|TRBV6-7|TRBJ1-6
TGTGCCAGCAGTTACTCGAGACGGACGGATTCACCCCTCCACTTT
CASSYSRRTDSPLHF
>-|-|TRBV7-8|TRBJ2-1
TGTGCCAGCAGCTTAGTGGGGGCTGGTGAGCAGTTCTTC
CASSLVGAGEQFF
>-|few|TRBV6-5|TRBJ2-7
TGTGCCAGCAGTTACAGTAGGGGGACTTACGAGCAGTACTTC
CASSYSRGTYEQYF
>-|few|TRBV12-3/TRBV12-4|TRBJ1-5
TGTGCCAGCAGTTTATGGTCACAGCCAAATCAGCCCCAGCATTTT
CASSLWSQPNQPQHF
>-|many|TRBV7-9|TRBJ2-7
TGTGCCAGCAGCTTAGTGCTGGGGGCAATCGGCGAGCAGTACTTC
CASSLVLGAIGEQYF
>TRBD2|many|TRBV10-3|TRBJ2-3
TGTGCCATCAGTGAACTGGCTAGCGGGGACTTCACAGATACGCAGTATTTT
CAISELASGDFTDTQYF
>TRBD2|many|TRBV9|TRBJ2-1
TGTGCCAGCAGCCCGACTAGCGGGAGCTCGCCGTTCTTC
CASSPTSGSSPFF
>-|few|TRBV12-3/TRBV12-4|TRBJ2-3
TGTGCCAGCAGTTTAGAGGCTAGCACAGATACGCAGTATTTT
CASSLEASTDTQYF
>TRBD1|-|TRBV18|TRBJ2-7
TGTGCCAGCTCAACGTATCAGGGGGCATATTCCTACGAGCAGTACTTC
CASSTYQGAYSYEQYF
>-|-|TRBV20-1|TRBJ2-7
TGCAGTGCCCGAGGGCTCCGGAGGCCCTACGAGCAGTACTTC
CSARGLRRPYEQYF
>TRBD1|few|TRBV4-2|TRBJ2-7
TGTGCCAGCAGCCAAGAGGCAGGGGGCTACGAGCAGTACTTC
CASSQEAGGYEQYF
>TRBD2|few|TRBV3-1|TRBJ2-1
TGTGCCAGCAGCCCAGTAGCGGGAGGGTACAATGAGCAGTTCTTC
CASSPVAGGYNEQFF
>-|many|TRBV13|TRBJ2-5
TGTGCCAGCAGCTTCCCCAGGGAGACGACCCAGTACTTC
CASSFPRETTQYF
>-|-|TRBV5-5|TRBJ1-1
TGTGCCAGCAGCTCGACGACAGGCTCCCGGGGGGCTTTCTTT
CASSSTTGSRGAFF
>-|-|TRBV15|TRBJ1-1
TGTGCCACCAGCAGAGATTTTGGGGCCGAAGCTTTCTTT
CATSRDFGAEAFF
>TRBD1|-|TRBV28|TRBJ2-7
TGTGCCAGCAGTTTATCCGGACAGGCCTACGAGCAGTACTTC
CASSLSGQAYEQYF
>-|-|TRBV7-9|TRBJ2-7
TGTGCCAGCAGCTCAGGGCCACTCTTAAGAAAGTACTTC
CASSSGPLLRKYF
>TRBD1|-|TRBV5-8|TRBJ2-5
TGTGCCAGCAGCTTGTTACAGGGGGCAAATGGAGAGACCCAGTACTTC
CASSLLQGANGETQYF
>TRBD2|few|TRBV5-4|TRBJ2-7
TGTGCCAGCAGAGGGACTAGCCATGAGCAGTACTTC
CASRGTSHEQYF
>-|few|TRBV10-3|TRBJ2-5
TGTGCCATCGGGGGGGAGACCCAGTACTTC
CAIGGETQYF
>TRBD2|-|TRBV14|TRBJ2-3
TGTGCCAGCAGCCAAGATCTGGGACTAGCGGCTAGCACAGATACGCAGTATTTT
CASSQDLGLAASTDTQYF
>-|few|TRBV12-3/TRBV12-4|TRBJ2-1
TGTGCCAGCAGTTTCCAAGGCGGGGAGTACAATGAGCAGTTCTTC
CASSFQGGEYNEQFF
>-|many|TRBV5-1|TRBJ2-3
TGCGCCAGCAGCTTGATTTCGGGCGCAGATACGCAGTATTTT
CASSLISGADTQYF
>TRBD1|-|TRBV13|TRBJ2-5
TGTGCCAGCAGCCTACGACAGGGCGAAGAGACCCAGTACTTC
CASSLRQGEETQYF
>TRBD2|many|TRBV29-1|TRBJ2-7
TGCAGCGTTGAAGAACTAGCGGGAGGGTTCTACGAGCAGTACTTC
CSVEELAGGFYEQYF
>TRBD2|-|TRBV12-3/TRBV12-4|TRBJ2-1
TGTGCCAGCATTCCACCTCTAGCGGGAGGGCCAAGGTCGCTTGAGCAGTTCTTC
CASIPPLAGGPRSLEQFF
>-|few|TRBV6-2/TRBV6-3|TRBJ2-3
TGTGCCAGCAGTTACGAAGGGGCGCGGGGCGATACGCAGTATTTT
CASSYEGARGDTQYF
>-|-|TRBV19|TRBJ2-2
TGTGCCAGTAGTATGGAGAGGGGAAGGACCGGGGAGCTGTTTTTT
CASSMERGRTGELFF
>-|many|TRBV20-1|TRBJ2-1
TGCAGTGCTAGAGATATACTAGCCGGAGGCGATGAGCAGTTCTTC
CSARDILAGGDEQFF
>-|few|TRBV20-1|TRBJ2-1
TGCAGTGCTAGAGTCCTCGGGAGACACGAGTTCTTC
CSARVLGRHEFF
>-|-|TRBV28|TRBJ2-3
TGTGCCAGCAGTTTAGCAGGGGTCTACACAGATACGCAGTATTTT
CASSLAGVYTDTQYF
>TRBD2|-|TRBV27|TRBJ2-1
TGTGCCAGCAGTTTAGGGAGCGGGAGGGCAGGGAATGAGCAGTTCTTC
CASSLGSGRAGNEQFF
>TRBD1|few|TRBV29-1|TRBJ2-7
TGCAGCGTTGAAGCCCGCAGGACAGGGAATTCCTACGAGCAGTACTTC
CSVEARRTGNSYEQYF
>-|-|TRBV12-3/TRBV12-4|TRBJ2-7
TGTGCCAGCAGTTCGGAGACCTCCTACGAGCAGTACTTC
CASSSETSYEQYF
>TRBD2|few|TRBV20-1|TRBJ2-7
TGCAGTGTCGGCGGGAGGGCTCACAGGGACTTC
CSVGGRAHRDF